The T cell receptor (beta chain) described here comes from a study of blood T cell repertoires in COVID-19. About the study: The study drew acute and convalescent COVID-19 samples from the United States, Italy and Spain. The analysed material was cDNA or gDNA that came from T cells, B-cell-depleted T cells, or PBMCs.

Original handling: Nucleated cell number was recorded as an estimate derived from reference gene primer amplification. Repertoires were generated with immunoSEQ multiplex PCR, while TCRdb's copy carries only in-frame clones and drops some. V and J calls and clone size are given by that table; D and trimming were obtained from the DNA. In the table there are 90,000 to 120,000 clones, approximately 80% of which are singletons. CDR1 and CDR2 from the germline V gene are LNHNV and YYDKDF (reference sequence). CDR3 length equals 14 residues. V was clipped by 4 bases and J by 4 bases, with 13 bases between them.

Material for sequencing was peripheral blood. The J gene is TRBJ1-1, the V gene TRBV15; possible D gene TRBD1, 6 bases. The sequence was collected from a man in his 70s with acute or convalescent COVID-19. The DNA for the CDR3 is TGTGCCACCAGCACGAATGGACAGTTCACTGAAGCTTTCTTT. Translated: CATSTNGQFTEAFF.